The present T cell receptor (beta chain) was sequenced within a study of beta chain features in type 1 diabetes. Every isolated RNA sample was fully reverse transcribed, so sequencing captured expressed TCRB transcripts. Only in-frame clones appear in the TCRdb table, and some are missing; sequencing was by immunoSEQ multiplex PCR. The sample includes 250,000 to 350,000 clones, 9.5% to 11% of them seen just once. The germline V gene has CDR1 SEHNR and CDR2 FQNEAQ (reference sequence). This CDR3 spans 15 amino acids. V lost 3 bases, J lost 0 bases, and 8 bases lay in between. The V and J genes are TRBV7-9 and TRBJ2-2; TRBD2 might be the D (5 bases). Material for sequencing was naive CD4+ T cells from blood. The receptor was derived from a woman aged 25-40 years in good health. CDR3 nucleotide sequence: TGTGCCAGCAGCTTCCGGACTTCGAACACCGGGGAGCTGTTTTTT. As protein: CASSFRTSNTGELFF. The entire variable domain, with the rest obtained from reference TRBV7-9 and TRBJ2-2, is as follows: DTGVSQNPRHKITKRGQNVTFRCDPISEHNRLYWYRQTLGQGPEFLTYFQNEAQLEKSRLLSDRFSAERPKGSFSTLEIQRTEQGDSAMYLCASSFRTSNTGELFFGEGSRLTVL.